This TCR beta chain was retrieved from a study of blood T cells in healthy people across ages (dated by TCRdb to between 2015 and 2016). Regarding the complete study: In model experiments, roughly one uniquely barcoded TCR beta cDNA molecule per two T cells was captured by template switching. Two additional independent replicas of 1 million unique cDNA reads from the same blood draw were analyzed for two donors (one aged 18 to 30 and one aged 80 or older). The donors were split into four age groups: young (average about 15 years), middle-aged (about 40), aged (about 56) and long-lived (about 74). To avoid experimental bias, donors of different ages were spread randomly across the sequencing lanes. Using deep sequencing normalized with unique cDNA molecular identifiers, the study measured how TCR beta repertoire diversity changes with age.

On this clonotype: Which antigen it targets is not known. Base qualities are not recorded, but no much larger clone differs from it by a single base.

Libraries were prepared through 5' RACE. Instrument on record: Illumina HiSeq 2500. The second PCR ran for about 7 to 11 cycles and used a J-beta primer mix along with a sample-barcoded 5' primer. Each TCR beta cDNA molecule received a unique molecular identifier from a template-switch 5' adaptor carrying 12 random nucleotides. Each sample yielded at least 3 million CDR3-containing paired-end reads. All of the RNA was converted into first-strand cDNA using the Mint cDNA synthesis kit, with a TRBC-specific oligonucleotide serving as the primer. Following uracil-DNA glycosylase treatment, a first 18-cycle PCR with universal primers M1SS and BC2_uni_R was performed on all cDNA. The study's processing was this. For normalization, 1 million high-quality reads, each with a distinct molecular identifier, were randomly selected from each sample. Instead of being binned into consensus sequences, reads with shared molecular identifiers were discarded. CDR3 identification, clonotype clustering and error correction used MiTCR with a Q25 quality threshold and the strictest error-elimination algorithm. Lower-bound total TCR beta diversity was estimated with a nonparametric unseen species model using Euler transformation. The raw public reads went through TCRdb reprocessing: fastp at Q25, MiXCR clone calling, in-frame beta chains kept. Identical CDR3 proteins give one entry, which carries the most common genes and DNA. TCRdb, not the authors, supplied the V and J calls. This sample gives about 830,000 distinct CDR3 sequences in total; roughly 60% of them show up just once. The top ten constitute 28% of the sample.

Here is what the overall study found, with its caveats: Observed TCR beta diversity per million T cells fell roughly linearly with age, and a significant reduction was already apparent by age approximately 41. Conclusive comparison of naive and antigen-experienced compartments was prevented by the profiling of bulk unsorted PBMCs. A strong correlation was found between observed TCR beta diversity and the percentage of naive T cells measured by flow cytometry. Total diversity estimates from one million sequenced T cells were considered lower bounds and underestimates. Compared with the aged group, more naive CD4+ T cells, fewer expanded clones and increased TCR diversity were shown by the long-lived group, suggesting age selection. The CMV infection status of donors was not known, potentially confounding age-related changes in expanded clonotypes.

The donors were roughly 40 Caucasian individuals from Russia, aged 6 to 90 years, who were systemically healthy. Approximately 9.7 milliliters of peripheral blood were drawn from each donor into EDTA-treated Vacutainer tubes. Ficoll-Paque density-gradient centrifugation was used to isolate PBMCs, with at least 6 million per sample. Total RNA was extracted from PBMCs with Trizol reagent, with at least 5.5 micrograms obtained per sample. For every donor, an aliquot of PBMCs went through flow cytometry to measure the percentages of naive CD45RAhigh/CD27high T cells. The sequenced material came from blood. The TCR originated in a man aged 25 to 40 in good health.

CDR3 region: CASSKGIAGDNEQFF. The nucleotide sequence reads TGTGCCAGCAGCAAAGGGATAGCGGGGGACAATGAGCAGTTCTTC. This chain is built from TRBV14 and TRBJ2-1, with 9 central nucleotides matching TRBD2. Germline trimming amounts to 5 bases on V and 5 bases on J, with 7 as the count of junction bases outside the gene matches. There are 15 amino acids in the CDR3, from cysteine to phenylalanine inclusive. The entry retains the CDR3 DNA only, 45 bases that are in frame from base 1. CDR1 SGHDN and CDR2 FVKESK were looked up in the germline V gene.